This TCR beta chain was obtained from a study of blood T cell repertoires in COVID-19. Study-level background: Samples of COVID-19 (acute and convalescent) were obtained from the United States, Italy and Spain. PBMCs, B-cell-depleted T cells, or T cells provided the cDNA or gDNA that made up the material.

This CDR3 is built from 15 residues. The germline V gene encodes CDR1 LGHDT and CDR2 YNNKEL (reference sequence). Trimming stripped 0 bases from V and 3 bases from J, with 11 bases between. In the authors' methods: Cell counts per sample came from amplifying reference gene primers. The method was immunoSEQ multiplex PCR; TCRdb's version includes in-frame clones alone and lacks a portion of them. V and J calls and clone size come straight from that table; D and trimming were deduced from the DNA. The sample contains around 280,000 clones, about 86% of which appear only once. Sequencing used peripheral blood. The chain recombines TRBV3-1 (or the pseudogene TRBV3-2) with TRBJ1-1; D is undetermined. The sequence derives from a woman in her 30s who had recovered from COVID-19. The CDR3 spells CASSQDNSIYTEAFF. The DNA of the CDR3 is TGTGCCAGCAGCCAAGATAACAGTATATACACTGAAGCTTTCTTT.